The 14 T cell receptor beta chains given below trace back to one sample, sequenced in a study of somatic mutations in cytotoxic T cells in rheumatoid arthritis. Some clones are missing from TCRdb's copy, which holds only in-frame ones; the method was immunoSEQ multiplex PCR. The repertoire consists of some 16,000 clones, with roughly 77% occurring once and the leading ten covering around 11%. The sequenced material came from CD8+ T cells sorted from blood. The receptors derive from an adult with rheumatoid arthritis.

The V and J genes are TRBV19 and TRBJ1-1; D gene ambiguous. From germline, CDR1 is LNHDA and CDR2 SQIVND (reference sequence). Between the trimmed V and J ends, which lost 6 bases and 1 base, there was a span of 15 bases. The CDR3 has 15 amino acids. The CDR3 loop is CASSTPIERNTEAFF. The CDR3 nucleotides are TGTGCCAGTAGCACACCCATAGAGCGGAACACTGAAGCTTTCTTT. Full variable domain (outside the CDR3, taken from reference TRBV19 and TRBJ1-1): DGGITQSPKYLFRKEGQNVTLSCEQNLNHDAMYWYRQDPGQGLRLIYYSQIVNDFQKGDIAEGYSVSREKKESFPLTVTSAQKNPTAFYLCASSTPIERNTEAFFGQGTRLTVV.

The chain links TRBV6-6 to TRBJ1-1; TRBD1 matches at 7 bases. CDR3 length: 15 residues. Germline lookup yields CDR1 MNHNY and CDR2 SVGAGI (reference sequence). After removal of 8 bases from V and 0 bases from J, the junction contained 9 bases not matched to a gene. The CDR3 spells CASQRDRAMNTEAFF. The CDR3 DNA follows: TGTGCCAGCCAGCGCGACAGGGCCATGAACACTGAAGCTTTCTTT.

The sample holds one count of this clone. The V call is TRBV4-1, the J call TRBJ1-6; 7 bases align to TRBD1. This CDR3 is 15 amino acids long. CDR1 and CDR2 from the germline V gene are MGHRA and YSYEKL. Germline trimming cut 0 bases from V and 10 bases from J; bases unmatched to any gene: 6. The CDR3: CASSQETGVVSPLHF. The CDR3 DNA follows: TGCGCCAGCAGCCAAGAAACAGGGGTCGTCTCACCCCTCCACTTT.

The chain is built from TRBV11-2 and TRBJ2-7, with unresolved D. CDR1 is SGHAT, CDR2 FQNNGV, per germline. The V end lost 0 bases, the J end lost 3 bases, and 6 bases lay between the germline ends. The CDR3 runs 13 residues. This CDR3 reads CASSLEIGYEQYF. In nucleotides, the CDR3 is TGTGCCAGCAGCTTAGAAATCGGCTACGAGCAGTACTTC.

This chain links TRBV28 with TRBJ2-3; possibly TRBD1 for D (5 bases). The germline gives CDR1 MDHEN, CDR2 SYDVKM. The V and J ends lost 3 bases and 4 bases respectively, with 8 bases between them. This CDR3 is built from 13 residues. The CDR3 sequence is CASSFQGADTQYF. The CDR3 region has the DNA TGTGCCAGCAGTTTTCAGGGCGCAGATACGCAGTATTTT.

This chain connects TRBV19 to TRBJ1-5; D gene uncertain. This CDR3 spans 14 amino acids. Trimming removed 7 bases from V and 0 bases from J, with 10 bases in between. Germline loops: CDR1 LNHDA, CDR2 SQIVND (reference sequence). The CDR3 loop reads CASTEWHSNQPQHF. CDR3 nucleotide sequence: TGTGCCAGTACCGAATGGCATAGCAATCAGCCCCAGCATTTT.

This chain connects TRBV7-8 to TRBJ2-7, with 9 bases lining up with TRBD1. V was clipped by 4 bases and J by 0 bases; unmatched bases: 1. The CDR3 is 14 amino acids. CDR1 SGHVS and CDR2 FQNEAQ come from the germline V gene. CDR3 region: CASSWGQGSYEQYV. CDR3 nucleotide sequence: TGTGCCAGCAGCTGGGGACAGGGCTCCTACGAGCAGTACGTC.

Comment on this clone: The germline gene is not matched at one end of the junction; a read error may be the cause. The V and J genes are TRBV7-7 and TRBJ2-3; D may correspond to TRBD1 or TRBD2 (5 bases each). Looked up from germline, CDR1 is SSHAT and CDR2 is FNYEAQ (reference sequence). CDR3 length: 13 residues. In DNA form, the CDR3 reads TGTGCTAGCAGCCGCCGGGGCCAAGATACGCAGTATTTT. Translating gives CASSRRGQDTQYF.

The CDR3 here is CASSQELAARELFF. The CDR3 DNA is TGCGCCAGCAGCCAAGAACTGGCCGCGAGGGAGCTGTTTTTT. This chain joins TRBV4-1 and TRBJ2-2; unclear D gene. V lost 0 bases, J lost 9 bases, and 11 bases lay in between. The germline CDR1 and CDR2 sequences are MGHRA and YSYEKL. The CDR3 is 14 residues long.

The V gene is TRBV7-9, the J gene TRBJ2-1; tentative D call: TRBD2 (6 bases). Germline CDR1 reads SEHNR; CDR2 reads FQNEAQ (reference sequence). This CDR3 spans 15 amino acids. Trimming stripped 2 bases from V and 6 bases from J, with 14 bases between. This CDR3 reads CASSLRSGRANEQFF. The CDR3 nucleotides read TGTGCCAGCAGCTTAAGGAGCGGGCGGGCCAATGAGCAGTTCTTC.

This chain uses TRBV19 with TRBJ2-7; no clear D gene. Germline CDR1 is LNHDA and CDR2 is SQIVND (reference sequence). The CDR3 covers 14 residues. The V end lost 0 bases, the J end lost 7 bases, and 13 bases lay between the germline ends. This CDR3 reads CASSIDHLRAEQYF. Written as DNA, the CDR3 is TGTGCCAGTAGTATAGACCACCTCCGGGCAGAGCAGTACTTC.

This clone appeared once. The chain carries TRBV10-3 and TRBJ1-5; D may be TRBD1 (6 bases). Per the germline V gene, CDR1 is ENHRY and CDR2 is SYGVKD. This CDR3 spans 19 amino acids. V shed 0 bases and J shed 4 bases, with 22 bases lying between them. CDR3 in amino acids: CAISESKGRGVGPNQPQHF. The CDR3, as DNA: TGTGCCATCAGTGAGTCGAAGGGCAGGGGCGTAGGTCCGAATCAGCCCCAGCATTTT.

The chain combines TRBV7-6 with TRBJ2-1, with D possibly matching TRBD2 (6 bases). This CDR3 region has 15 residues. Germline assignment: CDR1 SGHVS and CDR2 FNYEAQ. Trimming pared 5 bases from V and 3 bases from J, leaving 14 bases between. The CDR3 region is CASSLWGLRYNEQFF. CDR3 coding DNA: TGTGCCAGCAGCCTATGGGGACTCCGCTACAATGAGCAGTTCTTC.

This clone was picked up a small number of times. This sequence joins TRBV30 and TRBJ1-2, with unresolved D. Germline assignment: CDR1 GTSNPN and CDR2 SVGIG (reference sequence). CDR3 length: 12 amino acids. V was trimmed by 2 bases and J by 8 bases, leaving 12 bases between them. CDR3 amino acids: CAWSPRPGGYTF. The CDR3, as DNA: TGTGCCTGGAGTCCGCGACCGGGGGGCTACACCTTC.